This T cell receptor beta chain was identified in a study of cytomegalovirus exposure and HLA in healthy donors. For the study at large: Early released data had tens of millions of unique TCRs, all coming from HLA-typed donors.

PCR primers comprised 60 Vbeta and 13 Jbeta primers. Repertoires were generated with immunoSEQ multiplex PCR, while TCRdb's copy carries only in-frame clones and drops some. The sample has 150,000 to 200,000 clones, approximately 70% seen once. Donors were ostensibly healthy at sampling, although undocumented immune exposures were probable. With V trimmed by 1 base and J by 2 bases, 6 bases remained unmatched. CDR1 and CDR2 from the germline V gene are SGHRS and YFSETQ. CDR3 length: 16 residues. This clone was seen more than once but under ten times. The target antigen is unknown. General study results and limits: Researchers catalogued approximately 170 TCR beta chains as cytomegalovirus-associated.

The sequence came from a woman aged 30 to 39 in good health and CMV-seronegative. J is TRBJ2-3 and V is TRBV5-1, with TRBD2 matching 8 bases. The sample was PBMCs. CDR3 nucleotides: TGCGCCAGCAGCTTGCCGACTAGCGAGCACACAGATACGCAGTATTTT. Translating gives CASSLPTSEHTDTQYF.